The clone carrying this T cell receptor beta chain was seen a few times. Its antigen is currently unknown. A universal primer binding site was introduced by template switching. The final cDNA contained unique molecular identifiers. TCRdb reprocessed the 5' RACE reads with MiXCR, giving one entry per CDR3 protein. The repertoire holds about 250,000 distinct CDR3 sequences, with about 8.5% as singletons. This entry belongs to a study of identical twins. Study conclusions and caveats: With abundant cord blood beta clonotypes, insertions were fewer; memory repertoires showed no such pattern.

Everyone who donated was a healthy Caucasian. Trimming stripped 3 bases from V and 5 bases from J, with 14 bases between. Germline lookup yields CDR1 MDHEN and CDR2 SYDVKM. This CDR3 has 14 amino acids. These data also formed part of another study, on yellow fever vaccine responses in identical twins. That work adds: Vaccine T cell responses of twins reportedly seemed partly convergent and partly personalized.

The sample comprised CD8+ T cells sorted from blood. This clonotype was sampled from a woman aged 18 to 35 in good health. The rearrangement joins TRBV28 to TRBJ2-7, with D perhaps matching TRBD2 (6 bases). The CDR3 reads CASSFGQGGDEQYF. The DNA of the CDR3 is TGTGCCAGCAGTTTCGGTCAGGGAGGAGACGAGCAGTACTTC.